These T cell receptor beta chains were read from a single sample in a study of T cell repertoires in cytomegalovirus infection. Their antigen targets remain unknown. MiXCR, run by TCRdb on the reads, gives a single entry per CDR3 protein. The sample holds about 830,000 distinct CDR3 sequences, approximately 32% seen once. The sequencing used cultured CD8+ T cells from PBMCs, collected from culture after CMV antigen stimulation. All receptors derive from a human donor in good health (CMV status not recorded). Some clones in this sample may be carry-over from other donors' samples. Both conserved end residues are part of each CDR3. D genes are given only for firm matches. Some rows have no size entry. The others give once, few or many, or a class for an expanded clone.

v_gene	d_gene	j_gene	abundance	CDR3nt	CDR3aa
TRBV7-6	TRBD2	TRBJ2-1	many	TGTGCCAGCAGCCTTACTAGCGTTCTTAGCTCCTACAATGAGCAGTTCTTC	CASSLTSVLSSYNEQFF
TRBV12-3/TRBV12-4	NA	TRBJ1-5	many	TGTGCCAGCAGTTTTGGGTTACCGACTACGAAGATAATCAGTGGGCCCCAGCATTTT	CASSFGLPTTKIISGPQHF
TRBV7-9	NA	TRBJ1-1	few	TGTGCCAGCCCAGGAATGGGGGGCAGGACAGCGTCTTTCTTT	CASPGMGGRTASFF
TRBV7-3	NA	TRBJ2-5	many	TGTGCCAGCAGCTTAGCCCTTGGGGGGGGCACGGAGACCCAGTACTTC	CASSLALGGGTETQYF
TRBV5-6	NA	TRBJ1-1	NA	TGTGCCAGCAGCTTGCGGCAGGCGATCATGAACACTGAAGCTTTCTTT	CASSLRQAIMNTEAFF
TRBV28	TRBD2	TRBJ2-5	NA	TGTGCCAGCAGCCCCGGACTAGCGGGGCCCGTGGGGGAGACCCATTACTTC	CASSPGLAGPVGETHYF
TRBV6-5	TRBD2	TRBJ2-1	NA	TGTGCCAGCAGTTGGGGACTAGCGGGGCTCCACAATGAGCAGTTCTTC	CASSWGLAGLHNEQFF
TRBV2	TRBD1	TRBJ2-1	few	TGTGCCAGCACCCAAGTGGCAGGGGGCAGTGAGCAGTTCTTC	CASTQVAGGSEQFF
TRBV6-6	TRBD1	TRBJ1-4	few	TGTGCCAGCAGAGGAGGGGGGGACAGGGCCGATGAAAAACTGTTTTTT	CASRGGGDRADEKLFF
TRBV7-2	TRBD1	TRBJ2-5	few	TGTGCCAGCAGCCCCCCGGACAGGGGAGAGACCCAGTACTTC	CASSPPDRGETQYF
TRBV7-9	TRBD1	TRBJ2-7	NA	TGTGCCAGCAGACAGGGACAGGGTTCCTACGAGCAGTACTTC	CASRQGQGSYEQYF
TRBV12-3/TRBV12-4	TRBD2	TRBJ2-2	NA	TGTGCCAGCACCCGCGGGATACTAGCGGGGGAAGACACCGGGGAGCTGTTTTTT	CASTRGILAGEDTGELFF
TRBV7-9	TRBD1	TRBJ1-6	few	TGTGCCAGCAGCTCGCCGGGACAGGAAAATTCACCCCTCCACTTT	CASSSPGQENSPLHF
TRBV7-9	TRBD2	TRBJ2-5	few	TGTGCCAGCAGCTTAACCCTAGGGGGGACTAGCGGCAACCAAGAGACCCAGTACTTC	CASSLTLGGTSGNQETQYF
TRBV19	NA	TRBJ1-1	few	TGTGCCAGTAGTGGTCCCGGGACGGGAGTCGAAAACACTGAAGCTTTCTTT	CASSGPGTGVENTEAFF
TRBV2	NA	TRBJ1-2	NA	TGTGCCAGCCCCAGGGGAGGGTATGGCTACACCTTC	CASPRGGYGYTF
TRBV12-3/TRBV12-4	NA	TRBJ2-7	few	TGTGCCAGCAGTCCAGGACAGAACTCCTACGAGCAGTACTTC	CASSPGQNSYEQYF
TRBV13	TRBD1	TRBJ2-4	NA	TGTGCCAGCAGCGTAGGCCGGGACAGGGGAAACATTCAGTACTTC	CASSVGRDRGNIQYF
TRBV7-9	TRBD1	TRBJ2-1	many	TGTGCCAGCAGTCCCCCGCTGACAGGGAGCAATGAGCAGTTCTTC	CASSPPLTGSNEQFF
TRBV19	TRBD1	TRBJ1-1	NA	TGTGCCAGTACGACAGGGTACACTGAAGCTTTCTTT	CASTTGYTEAFF
TRBV6-5	NA	TRBJ1-2	many	TGTGCCAGCAGTTACGGGGGGAACTATGGCTACACCTTC	CASSYGGNYGYTF
TRBV12-3/TRBV12-4	NA	TRBJ2-2	few	TGTGCCAGCAGTTTAGTTAGACAGGGAGGAGGGGAGCTGTTTTTT	CASSLVRQGGGELFF
TRBV7-9	TRBD2	TRBJ2-7	NA	TGTGCCAGCAGCTGGGGGGGGGGTAGGGATCCCTACGAGCAGTACTTC	CASSWGGGRDPYEQYF
TRBV6-4	NA	TRBJ2-1	NA	TGTGCCAGCAGTGACTCGAGCGACTACAATGAGCAGTTCTTC	CASSDSSDYNEQFF
TRBV19	TRBD2	TRBJ2-1	NA	TGTGCCAGTAGTATAGCGTCCCCCTCGATAGCGGGGGGATACAATGAGCAGTTCTTC	CASSIASPSIAGGYNEQFF
TRBV27	NA	TRBJ1-1	NA	TGTGCCAGCAGGATTACTGAAGCTTTCTTT	CASRITEAFF